The T cell receptor beta chain described here comes from a study of T cell clones after liver transplantation. Overall study: Liver transplant recipients had immunosuppression withdrawal attempted within 2 years. Study outcomes and limitations: Low donor cell numbers restricted donor-reactive repertoire measurement in a couple of subjects. Rather than being deleted, graft donor-reactive T cells may have moved into the graft.

Profiling relied on immunoSEQ multiplex PCR, and the TCRdb table lists in-frame clones only, not all of them. Counted here are about 70,000 clones, about four fifths occurring once; the ten biggest clones make up about 0.79%. Note on this clone: The antigen is not known.

Trimming pared 1 base from V and 1 base from J, leaving 10 bases between. CDR3 length: 15 residues. From germline, CDR1 is SGHDN and CDR2 FVKESK. The TCR originated in a human patient who received a liver transplant. Some of these T cells may belong to the graft donor. The genes are TRBV14 and TRBJ1-2; D unclear. The specimen comprised CD4+ T cells from blood, sampled 12 months after liver transplant. As DNA, the CDR3 is TGTGCCAGCAGCCAAGGACCCGGTTTTAACTATGGCTACACCTTC. Encoded protein: CASSQGPGFNYGYTF.